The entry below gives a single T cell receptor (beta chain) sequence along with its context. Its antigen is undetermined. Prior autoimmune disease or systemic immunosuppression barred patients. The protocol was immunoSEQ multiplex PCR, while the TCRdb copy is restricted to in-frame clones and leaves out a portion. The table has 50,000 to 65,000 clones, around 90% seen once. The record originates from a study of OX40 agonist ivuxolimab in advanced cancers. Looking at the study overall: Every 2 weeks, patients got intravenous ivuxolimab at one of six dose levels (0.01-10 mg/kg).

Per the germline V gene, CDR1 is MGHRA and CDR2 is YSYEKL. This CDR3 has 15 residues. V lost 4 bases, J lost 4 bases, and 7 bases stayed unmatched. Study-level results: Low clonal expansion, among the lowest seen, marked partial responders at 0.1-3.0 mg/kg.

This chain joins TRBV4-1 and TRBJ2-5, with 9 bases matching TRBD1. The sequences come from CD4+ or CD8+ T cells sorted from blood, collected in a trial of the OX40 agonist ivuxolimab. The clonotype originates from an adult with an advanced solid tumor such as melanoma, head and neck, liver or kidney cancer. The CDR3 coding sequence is TGCGCCAGCAGCCGAGACAGGGGGGCAGGAGAGACCCAGTACTTC. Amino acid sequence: CASSRDRGAGETQYF.